This paragraph covers one TCR beta chain sequence. The germline V gene has CDR1 MNHNS and CDR2 SASEGT. Trimming removed 0 bases at V and 3 bases at J, with 12 bases between. The CDR3 is 16 residues long. The sample comes from a study of T cell changes during pregnancy in multiple sclerosis. Profiled with immunoSEQ multiplex PCR; TCRdb holds only in-frame clones, not every one. The sample lists tens of thousands of clones, 85% to 95% occurring once. The starting material was peripheral blood, obtained after pregnancy. The rearrangement links TRBV6-1 to TRBJ1-5; D is ambiguous. This sequence was found in a female donor with multiple sclerosis, enrolled in a pregnancy study. The CDR3 nucleotides read TGTGCCAGCAGTGAAGCGCGGGTAGGAGACAATCAGCCCCAGCATTTT. Amino acid sequence: CASSEARVGDNQPQHF.